This TCR beta chain is drawn from a study of Graves' ophthalmopathy and Graves' hyperthyroidism. Study-level findings and limits: The model predicted ophthalmopathy progression with 60% to 71% sensitivity and around 72% specificity.

Aged 18 to 65, hyperthyroidism patients had new diagnoses of under 2 months' duration. Uncontrolled infections, pregnancy, lactation or other autoimmune diseases led to patient exclusion. The CDR3 spans 16 residues. The V and J ends lost 9 bases and 1 base respectively, with 18 bases between them. Looked up from germline, CDR1 is LNHDA and CDR2 is SQIVND (reference sequence). For repertoire sequencing, the TCR beta CDR3 regions were amplified from RNA transcripts. Investigators did first-round RT-PCR with HTBI primers, then second-round multiplex PCR. MiXCR was run by TCRdb on the multiplex PCR reads, yielding one entry per CDR3 protein. The table has a few hundred thousand distinct CDR3 sequences, under 40% seen once. Note on this clonotype: Its specificity is unknown.

The TCR originated in an adult man with Graves' hyperthyroidism. What was sequenced was peripheral blood or thyroid tissue (not recorded which). The rearrangement uses TRBV19 and TRBJ2-2; possible D gene TRBD1, 6 bases. CDR3 DNA sequence: TGTGCCAGCAGCCCCCTCTGGGGACAGAACACCGGGGAGCTGTTTTTT. Protein sequence: CASSPLWGQNTGELFF.